The 8 T cell receptor beta chains below were found in one sample sequenced in a study of T cell repertoires in cytomegalovirus infection. These receptors have no identified antigens. Via MiXCR, TCRdb re-called the reads, giving one row per CDR3 protein. The sample includes nearly 700,000 distinct CDR3 sequences, around 35% seen only once; the top ten take 15% to 20%. The sample consisted of cultured PBMCs, taken from culture after CMV antigen stimulation. These receptors were collected from a human donor in good health (CMV status not recorded). Some clones in this sample may be carry-over from other donors' samples.

The V gene is TRBV7-6, the J gene TRBJ2-1, with 7 bases aligning to TRBD1. This CDR3 is built from 15 residues. Looked up from germline, CDR1 is SGHVS and CDR2 is FNYEAQ. The ends lost 5 bases at V and 6 bases at J; junction bases unmatched: 10. In DNA form, the CDR3 reads TGTGCCAGCAGCCCGGTCCAGGGGGTACTCAATGAGCAGTTCTTC. This translates into CASSPVQGVLNEQFF.

Notes on this clonotype: A read error may explain this, as a much larger clone is one base away. The chain is built from TRBV7-8 and TRBJ2-7; D may be TRBD2 (5 bases). V gave up 5 bases and J gave up 6 bases, with 20 bases separating them. The CDR3 consists of 15 residues. Germline values: CDR1 SGHVS, CDR2 FQNEAQ. Here the CDR3 reads CASSLRACLPAEQYF. The CDR3 coding sequence is TGTGCCAGCAGCCTGCGGGCCTGCCTCCCGGCCGAGCAGTACTTC.

The chain combines TRBV4-1 with TRBJ2-1; TRBD2 agrees at 13 bases. CDR1 and CDR2 from the germline V gene are MGHRA and YSYEKL. V lost 0 bases, J lost 3 bases, and 5 bases stayed unmatched. This CDR3 comprises 18 residues. The CDR3 sequence is CASSQEPWTSGSYNEQFF. In DNA, the CDR3 is TGCGCCAGCAGCCAAGAGCCCTGGACTAGCGGGAGCTACAATGAGCAGTTCTTC.

For the CDR3, the DNA is TGTGCCAGCAGTTACCAAACGGGGGGTGAGCAGTTCTTC. Its protein is CASSYQTGGEQFF. V gene TRBV12-3 or TRBV12-4 combines with J gene TRBJ2-1; TRBD2 aligns across 7 bases. With V trimmed by 4 bases and J by 9 bases, 6 bases remained unmatched. The CDR3 runs 13 residues.

The chain is built from TRBV28 and TRBJ2-2; the D is unclear. Germline assignment: CDR1 MDHEN and CDR2 SYDVKM. The CDR3 consists of 15 residues. The ends were cut back, 5 bases at V and 4 bases at J, with 14 bases in the middle. The CDR3 loop reads CASSPSPYRTGELFF. The CDR3 region has the DNA TGTGCCAGCAGTCCAAGTCCCTATCGCACCGGGGAGCTGTTTTTT.

The genes are TRBV20-1 and TRBJ1-5; no reliable D call. CDR3 size: 12 residues. Between the trimmed V and J ends, which lost 3 bases and 10 bases, there was a span of 13 bases. CDR1 DFQATT and CDR2 SNEGSKA come from the germline V gene (reference sequence). In nucleotides, the CDR3 is TGCAGTGCTAGGGTAACGGCAGGCCCCCAGCATTTT. It specifies CSARVTAGPQHF.

The gene calls are TRBV12-3 or TRBV12-4 and TRBJ2-1; TRBD1 might be the D (5 bases). Trimming cost V 10 bases and J 7 bases, with 14 bases left between them. This CDR3 spans 12 amino acids. As DNA, the CDR3 is TGTGCCACCAGCCAGGGTGGAAATGAGCAGTTCTTC. Translated: CATSQGGNEQFF.

In its sample, this clonotype was seen a few times. The chain combines TRBV7-2 with TRBJ2-5, with 7 positions matching TRBD2. J was trimmed by 5 bases and V by 5 bases; bases with no gene match: 20. The CDR3 contains 18 residues. The germline V gene encodes CDR1 SGHTA and CDR2 FQGNSA. CDR3 bases: TGTGCCAGCAGCCCTCGAGTACGGCAGGGAGGGCGTTCGGAGACCCAGTACTTC. Its protein product is CASSPRVRQGGRSETQYF.